The sequence of this TCR beta chain was determined in a study of T cell changes during pregnancy in multiple sclerosis. Libraries were prepared by immunoSEQ multiplex PCR; TCRdb keeps only in-frame clonotypes and omits some of them. The data show 35,000 to 50,000 clones, roughly 93% seen once. The sample comprised PBMCs (not recorded whether the cells were cultured). The clonotype originates from a female donor with multiple sclerosis, enrolled in a pregnancy study.

CDR3 amino acids: CASSAGGAGLAFF. The CDR3 bases are TGTGCCAGCAGCGCCGGGGGGGCGGGTTTAGCTTTCTTT. The chain recombines TRBV7-9 with TRBJ1-1; the D gene is possibly TRBD1 (6 bases). The germline gives CDR1 SEHNR, CDR2 FQNEAQ (reference sequence). The CDR3 covers 13 residues. Trimming cost V 5 bases and J 10 bases, with 17 bases left between them.